The clone carrying this T cell receptor (beta chain) was observed a few times. The ends lost 0 bases at V and 0 bases at J; junction bases unmatched: 6. Per germline, CDR1 SGHNT and CDR2 YYREEE (reference sequence). CDR3 length equals 19 residues. These data are taken from a study of shared T cell receptors in the human thymus. Clones were sequenced by immunoSEQ multiplex PCR, and TCRdb holds only the in-frame ones, with some missing. The table records more than 550,000 clones, more than 70% of them present only once. The same specimen was also included in a second study, on human thymus T cells.

Sequencing was performed on thymocytes. The chain links TRBV5-4 to TRBJ2-3; 14 bases fit TRBD2. This TCR came from a boy less than two years old with a congenital heart defect. This chain's CDR3 is CASSLGGTSGGTSTDTQYF. CDR3 coding DNA: TGTGCCAGCAGCTTGGGAGGGACTAGCGGGGGAACTAGCACAGATACGCAGTATTTT.